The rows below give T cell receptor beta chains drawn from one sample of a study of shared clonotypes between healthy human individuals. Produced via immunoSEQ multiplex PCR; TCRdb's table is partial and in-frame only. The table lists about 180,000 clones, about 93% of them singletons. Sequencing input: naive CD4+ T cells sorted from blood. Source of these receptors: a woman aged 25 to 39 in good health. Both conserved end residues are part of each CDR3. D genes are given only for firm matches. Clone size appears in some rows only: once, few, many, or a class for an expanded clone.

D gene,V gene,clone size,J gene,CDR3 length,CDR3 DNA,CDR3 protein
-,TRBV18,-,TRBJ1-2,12,TGTGCCAGCTCACCACCGAGGGGCGGCTACACCTTC,CASSPPRGGYTF
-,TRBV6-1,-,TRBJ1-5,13,TGTGCCAGCAGTGATTTGGCAACTCAGCCCCAGCATTTT,CASSDLATQPQHF
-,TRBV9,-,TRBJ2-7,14,TGTGCCAGCAGCGTAGAAAGGGGCTCGTACGAGCAGTACTTC,CASSVERGSYEQYF
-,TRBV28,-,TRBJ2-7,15,TGTGCCAGCAGCTCAGCAGGGGGGGGCGGCTACGAGCAGTACTTC,CASSSAGGGGYEQYF
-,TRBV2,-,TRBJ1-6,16,TGTGCCAGCAGGGTTCAAAAAGGGGGGTTGGATTCACCCCTCCACTTT,CASRVQKGGLDSPLHF
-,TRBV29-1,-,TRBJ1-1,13,TGCAGCGTCCGCATTACACAAAACACTGAAGCTTTCTTT,CSVRITQNTEAFF
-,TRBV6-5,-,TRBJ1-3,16,TGTGCCAGCAGTTACCGACAGGATGTCTCTGGAACCACCATATATTTT,CASSYRQDVSGTTIYF
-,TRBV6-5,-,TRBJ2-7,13,TGTGCCAGCAGTTACCGAAGGCCTTACGAGCAGTACTTC,CASSYRRPYEQYF
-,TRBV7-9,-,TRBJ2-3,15,TGTGCCAGCATCAACGGGGGCGAGGTTACAGATACGCAGTATTTT,CASINGGEVTDTQYF
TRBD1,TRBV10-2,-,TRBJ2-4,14,TGCGCCAGCAGGCGGACAGGGGGTAAAAACATTCAGTACTTC,CASRRTGGKNIQYF
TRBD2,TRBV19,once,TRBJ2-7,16,TGTGCCAGTAGTATAGGGATGACTAGCGCACCCTACGAGCAGTACTTC,CASSIGMTSAPYEQYF
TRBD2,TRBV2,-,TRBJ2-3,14,TGTGCCAGCTCTCCAGCGGGAGGAACAGATACGCAGTATTTT,CASSPAGGTDTQYF
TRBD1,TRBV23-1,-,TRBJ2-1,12,TGCGCCAGCGACAGGGGCGAGTGTGAGCAGTTCTTC,CASDRGECEQFF
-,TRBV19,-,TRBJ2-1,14,TGTGCCAGTAGGTTCGACTTCCAGAACAATGAGCAGTTCTTC,CASRFDFQNNEQFF
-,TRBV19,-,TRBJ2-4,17,TGTGCCAGTAGTATGGGGGTGGCATTTGGTGCCAAAAACATTCAGTACTTC,CASSMGVAFGAKNIQYF
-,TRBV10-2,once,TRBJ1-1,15,TGCGCCAGCAGTGAGGAGGGGTCGGTGAACACTGAAGCTTTCTTT,CASSEEGSVNTEAFF
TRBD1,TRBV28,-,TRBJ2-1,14,TGTGCAACCTCCTCCGGACAGGGCATCTGCGAGCAGTTCTTC,CATSSGQGICEQFF
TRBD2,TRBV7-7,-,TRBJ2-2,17,TGTGCCAGCAGACCCGGACTAGCGGGTGCGAACACCGGGGAGCTGTTTTTT,CASRPGLAGANTGELFF
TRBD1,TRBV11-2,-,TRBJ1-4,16,TGTGCCAGCAGCCAAAAAAGGACAGGGGGGAATGAAAAACTGTTTTTT,CASSQKRTGGNEKLFF
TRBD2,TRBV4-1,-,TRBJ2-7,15,TGCGCCAGCAGCCAATACTGGGGGGGTCCCTACGAGCAGTACTTC,CASSQYWGGPYEQYF
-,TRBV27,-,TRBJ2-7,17,TGTGCCAGCAGTAGACGAGTGGGGGCGGCCGACGATTACGAGCAGTACTTC,CASSRRVGAADDYEQYF
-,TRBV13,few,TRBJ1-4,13,TGTGCCAGCAGCTCAGGGCGAAGTGAAAAACTGTTTTTT,CASSSGRSEKLFF
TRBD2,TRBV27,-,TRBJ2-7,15,TGTGCCAGCAGTTTTAGGACTAGCGGGAGGTACGAGCAGTACTTC,CASSFRTSGRYEQYF
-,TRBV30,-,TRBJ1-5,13,TGTGCCTGGAGCGAACAGGGAGGTCAGCCCCAGCATTTT,CAWSEQGGQPQHF
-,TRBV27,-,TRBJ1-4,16,TGTGCCAGCAGTACCACTTATGCCGGCTCTAATGAAAAACTGTTTTTT,CASSTTYAGSNEKLFF
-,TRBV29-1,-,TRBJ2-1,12,TGCAGCGTTGGACAAGGGTACAATGAGCAGTTCTTC,CSVGQGYNEQFF
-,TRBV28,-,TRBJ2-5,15,TGTGCCAGCGTCAGAAACAGGGGAGGTGATGAGACCCAGTACTTC,CASVRNRGGDETQYF
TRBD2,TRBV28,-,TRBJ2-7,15,TGTGCCAGCAGCCCGGGGGGGCGCCTCTCCTACGAGCAGTACTTC,CASSPGGRLSYEQYF
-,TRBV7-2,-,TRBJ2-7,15,TGTGCCAGCAGCTTATCTCAGGGACGGTCGGGCGAGCAGTACTTC,CASSLSQGRSGEQYF
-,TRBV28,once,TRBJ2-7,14,TGTGCCAGCAGTTTATCTGGAAGTGGAGCGGGGCAGTACTTC,CASSLSGSGAGQYF
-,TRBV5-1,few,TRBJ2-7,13,TGCGCCAGCAGCTTGGGGCTGGGCTACGAGCAGTACTTC,CASSLGLGYEQYF
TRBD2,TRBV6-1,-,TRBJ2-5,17,TGTGCCAGCAGTGAAATTCTGACTAGCGGGATAGGAGAGACCCAGTACTTC,CASSEILTSGIGETQYF
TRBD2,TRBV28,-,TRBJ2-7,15,TGTGCCAGCACCAGAACCGGACTAGCGGTCTACGAGCAGTACTTC,CASTRTGLAVYEQYF
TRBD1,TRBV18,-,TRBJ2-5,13,TGTGCCAGCTCACCATCAACAGGGGGAGAGCAGTACTTC,CASSPSTGGEQYF
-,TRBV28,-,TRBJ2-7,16,TGTGCCAGCACCTACGGTGGACTGGAGAGCTCCTACGAGCAGTACTTC,CASTYGGLESSYEQYF
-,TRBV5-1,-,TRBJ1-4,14,TGCGCCAGCAGCTTGGCTGGGGGTCAGGACAAACTGTTTTTT,CASSLAGGQDKLFF
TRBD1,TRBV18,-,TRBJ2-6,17,TGTGCCAGCTCACCACTGGGGACAGTGTCTGGGGCCAACGTCCTGACTTTC,CASSPLGTVSGANVLTF
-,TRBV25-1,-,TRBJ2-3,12,TGTGCCAGCAGTGACTATACAGATACGCAGTATTTT,CASSDYTDTQYF
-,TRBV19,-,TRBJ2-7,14,TGTGCCAGTAGTATATACGGGGACTCCTACGAGCAGTACTTC,CASSIYGDSYEQYF
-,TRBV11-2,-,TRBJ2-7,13,TGTGCCAGCAAACCGGGACATTCTTACGAGCAGTACTTC,CASKPGHSYEQYF
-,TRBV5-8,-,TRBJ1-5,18,TGTGCCAGCAGCCGCGGTACGGGGGCTACCCTTTCCAATCAGCCCCAGCATTTT,CASSRGTGATLSNQPQHF
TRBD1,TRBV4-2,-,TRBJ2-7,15,TGTGCCAGCAGCTGGACGGGACAGCCAACCTACGAGCAGTACTTC,CASSWTGQPTYEQYF
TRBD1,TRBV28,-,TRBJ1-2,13,TGTGCCAGCAGTCGGACAGGGGTGGGAGGCTACACCTTC,CASSRTGVGGYTF
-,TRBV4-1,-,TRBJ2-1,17,TGCGCCAGCAGCCAAGATAGTACGCGTAGCTCCTACAATGAGCAGTTCTTC,CASSQDSTRSSYNEQFF
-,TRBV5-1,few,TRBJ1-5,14,TGCGCCAGCAGCTTGGCGCCCACTAATCAGCCCCAGCATTTT,CASSLAPTNQPQHF